One and the same sample provided the 7 T cell receptor beta chains below, sequenced in a study of cytomegalovirus exposure and HLA in healthy donors (dated by TCRdb to between 2016 and 2019). The library was generated by the immunoSEQ multiplex PCR assay. What TCRdb holds here is the immuneACCESS table cut down to in-frame rearrangements. Part of the clones is not present; checked against another copy, under half of the missing clones reflect an unresolved V gene, and the others are unexplained. Counted in this sample were more than 150,000 clones; 70% to 90% of them appeared once. The top ten clones comprise 2.5% to 3.5% of the sample. Material: PBMCs. Every receptor here comes from a man between 18 and 35 years old in good health and CMV-seronegative.

The genes are TRBV19 and TRBJ1-1; D gene ambiguous. This CDR3 spans 13 amino acids. Germline V gene lookup returns CDR1 LNHDA and CDR2 SQIVND (reference sequence). V was trimmed by 5 bases and J by 3 bases, leaving 10 bases between them. As DNA, the CDR3 is TGTGCCAGTAGTCGCTCAGAAGACACTGAAGCTTTCTTT. It codes for CASSRSEDTEAFF.

This clone was observed a single time. The genes are TRBV28 and TRBJ1-2; 8 bases align to TRBD1. The germline gives CDR1 MDHEN, CDR2 SYDVKM. V was clipped by 8 bases and J by 6 bases; unmatched bases: 11. The CDR3 contains 14 residues. As DNA, the CDR3 is TGTGCCAGCCGGGGAGGACAGGGAACTGATGGCTACACCTTC. Protein product: CASRGGQGTDGYTF.

V and J are TRBV6-5 and TRBJ1-2, with D tentatively TRBD1 (6 bases). The CDR3 covers 16 residues. The germline CDR1 and CDR2 sequences are MNHEY and SVGAGI. The V and J ends lost 2 bases and 5 bases respectively, with 18 bases between them. The CDR3 nucleotides are TGTGCCAGCAGTTACCCTACCCCACAGGGATGGTATGGCTACACCTTC. Protein sequence: CASSYPTPQGWYGYTF.

The chain carries TRBV11-2 and TRBJ2-3; 10 bases line up with TRBD2. Losses at the gene ends were 0 bases for V and 2 bases for J; bases not matched to a gene: 2. This CDR3 is built from 16 residues. Per the germline V gene, CDR1 is SGHAT and CDR2 is FQNNGV. CDR3 nucleotides: TGTGCCAGCAGCTTAGAACTAGCGGGACCCACAGATACGCAGTATTTT. It specifies CASSLELAGPTDTQYF.

The chain is built from TRBV4-1 and TRBJ2-1, with TRBD1 matching 9 bases. The CDR3 consists of 16 residues. Germline CDR1 is MGHRA and CDR2 is YSYEKL. V was pared by 1 base and J by 8 bases, with 9 bases of the junction left unmatched. The CDR3 coding sequence is TGCGCCAGCAGCCAAGGGGGGACAGGGAAAGTGGATGAGCAGTTCTTC. It translates to CASSQGGTGKVDEQFF.

This clone was found once. This chain uses TRBV19 with TRBJ2-5; 7 bases match TRBD1. Germline V gene sequence: CDR1 LNHDA, CDR2 SQIVND (reference sequence). V shed 3 bases and J 6 bases; nucleotides not matched to a gene: 10. CDR3 size: 15 residues. The CDR3, as DNA: TGTGCCAGTAGTATGGGAAAGACAGGGACGCAGACCCAGTACTTC. Its protein is CASSMGKTGTQTQYF.

The rearrangement joins TRBV4-1 to TRBJ2-5; perhaps TRBD1 as D (6 bases). This CDR3 contains 14 residues. V lost 3 bases, J lost 5 bases, and 13 bases lay in between. Germline CDR1 and CDR2: MGHRA and YSYEKL. The CDR3 here is CASSHLQGWETQYF. The CDR3 DNA sequence: TGCGCCAGCAGCCACTTACAGGGTTGGGAGACCCAGTACTTC.